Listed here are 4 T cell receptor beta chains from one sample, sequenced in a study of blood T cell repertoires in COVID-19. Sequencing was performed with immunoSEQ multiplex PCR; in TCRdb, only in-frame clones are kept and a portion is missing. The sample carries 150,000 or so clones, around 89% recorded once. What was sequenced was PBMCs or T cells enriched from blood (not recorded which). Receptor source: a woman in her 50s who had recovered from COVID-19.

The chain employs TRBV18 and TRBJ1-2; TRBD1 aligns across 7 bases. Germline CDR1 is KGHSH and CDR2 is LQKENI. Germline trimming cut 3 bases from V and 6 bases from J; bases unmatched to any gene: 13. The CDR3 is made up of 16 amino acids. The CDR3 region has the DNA TGTGCCAGCTCACCCCTGAGGGGGCGGGAAGTAAATGGCTACACCTTC. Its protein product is CASSPLRGREVNGYTF.

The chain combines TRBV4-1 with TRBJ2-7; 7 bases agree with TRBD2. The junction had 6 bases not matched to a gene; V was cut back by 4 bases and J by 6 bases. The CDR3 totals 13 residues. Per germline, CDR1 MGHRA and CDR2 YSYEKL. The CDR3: CASSPPGLSEQYF. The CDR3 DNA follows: TGCGCCAGCAGCCCCCCGGGACTATCCGAGCAGTACTTC.

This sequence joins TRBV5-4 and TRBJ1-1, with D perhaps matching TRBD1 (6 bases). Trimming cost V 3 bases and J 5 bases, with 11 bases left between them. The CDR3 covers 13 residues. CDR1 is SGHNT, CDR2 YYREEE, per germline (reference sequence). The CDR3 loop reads CASSSGVPTEAFF. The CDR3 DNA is TGTGCCAGCAGCTCAGGGGTACCGACTGAAGCTTTCTTT. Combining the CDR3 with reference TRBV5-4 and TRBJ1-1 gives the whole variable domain ETGVTQSPTHLIKTRGQQVTLRCSSQSGHNTVSWYQQALGQGPQFIFQYYREEENGRGNFPPRFSGLQFPNYSSELNVNALELDDSALYLCASSSGVPTEAFFGQGTRLTVV.

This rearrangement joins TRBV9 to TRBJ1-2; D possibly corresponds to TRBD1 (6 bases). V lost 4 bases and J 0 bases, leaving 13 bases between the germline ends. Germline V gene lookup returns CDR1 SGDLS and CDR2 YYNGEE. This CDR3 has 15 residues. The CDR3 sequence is CASSRIQGANYGYTF. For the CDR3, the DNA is TGTGCCAGCAGCAGGATACAGGGAGCTAACTATGGCTACACCTTC.